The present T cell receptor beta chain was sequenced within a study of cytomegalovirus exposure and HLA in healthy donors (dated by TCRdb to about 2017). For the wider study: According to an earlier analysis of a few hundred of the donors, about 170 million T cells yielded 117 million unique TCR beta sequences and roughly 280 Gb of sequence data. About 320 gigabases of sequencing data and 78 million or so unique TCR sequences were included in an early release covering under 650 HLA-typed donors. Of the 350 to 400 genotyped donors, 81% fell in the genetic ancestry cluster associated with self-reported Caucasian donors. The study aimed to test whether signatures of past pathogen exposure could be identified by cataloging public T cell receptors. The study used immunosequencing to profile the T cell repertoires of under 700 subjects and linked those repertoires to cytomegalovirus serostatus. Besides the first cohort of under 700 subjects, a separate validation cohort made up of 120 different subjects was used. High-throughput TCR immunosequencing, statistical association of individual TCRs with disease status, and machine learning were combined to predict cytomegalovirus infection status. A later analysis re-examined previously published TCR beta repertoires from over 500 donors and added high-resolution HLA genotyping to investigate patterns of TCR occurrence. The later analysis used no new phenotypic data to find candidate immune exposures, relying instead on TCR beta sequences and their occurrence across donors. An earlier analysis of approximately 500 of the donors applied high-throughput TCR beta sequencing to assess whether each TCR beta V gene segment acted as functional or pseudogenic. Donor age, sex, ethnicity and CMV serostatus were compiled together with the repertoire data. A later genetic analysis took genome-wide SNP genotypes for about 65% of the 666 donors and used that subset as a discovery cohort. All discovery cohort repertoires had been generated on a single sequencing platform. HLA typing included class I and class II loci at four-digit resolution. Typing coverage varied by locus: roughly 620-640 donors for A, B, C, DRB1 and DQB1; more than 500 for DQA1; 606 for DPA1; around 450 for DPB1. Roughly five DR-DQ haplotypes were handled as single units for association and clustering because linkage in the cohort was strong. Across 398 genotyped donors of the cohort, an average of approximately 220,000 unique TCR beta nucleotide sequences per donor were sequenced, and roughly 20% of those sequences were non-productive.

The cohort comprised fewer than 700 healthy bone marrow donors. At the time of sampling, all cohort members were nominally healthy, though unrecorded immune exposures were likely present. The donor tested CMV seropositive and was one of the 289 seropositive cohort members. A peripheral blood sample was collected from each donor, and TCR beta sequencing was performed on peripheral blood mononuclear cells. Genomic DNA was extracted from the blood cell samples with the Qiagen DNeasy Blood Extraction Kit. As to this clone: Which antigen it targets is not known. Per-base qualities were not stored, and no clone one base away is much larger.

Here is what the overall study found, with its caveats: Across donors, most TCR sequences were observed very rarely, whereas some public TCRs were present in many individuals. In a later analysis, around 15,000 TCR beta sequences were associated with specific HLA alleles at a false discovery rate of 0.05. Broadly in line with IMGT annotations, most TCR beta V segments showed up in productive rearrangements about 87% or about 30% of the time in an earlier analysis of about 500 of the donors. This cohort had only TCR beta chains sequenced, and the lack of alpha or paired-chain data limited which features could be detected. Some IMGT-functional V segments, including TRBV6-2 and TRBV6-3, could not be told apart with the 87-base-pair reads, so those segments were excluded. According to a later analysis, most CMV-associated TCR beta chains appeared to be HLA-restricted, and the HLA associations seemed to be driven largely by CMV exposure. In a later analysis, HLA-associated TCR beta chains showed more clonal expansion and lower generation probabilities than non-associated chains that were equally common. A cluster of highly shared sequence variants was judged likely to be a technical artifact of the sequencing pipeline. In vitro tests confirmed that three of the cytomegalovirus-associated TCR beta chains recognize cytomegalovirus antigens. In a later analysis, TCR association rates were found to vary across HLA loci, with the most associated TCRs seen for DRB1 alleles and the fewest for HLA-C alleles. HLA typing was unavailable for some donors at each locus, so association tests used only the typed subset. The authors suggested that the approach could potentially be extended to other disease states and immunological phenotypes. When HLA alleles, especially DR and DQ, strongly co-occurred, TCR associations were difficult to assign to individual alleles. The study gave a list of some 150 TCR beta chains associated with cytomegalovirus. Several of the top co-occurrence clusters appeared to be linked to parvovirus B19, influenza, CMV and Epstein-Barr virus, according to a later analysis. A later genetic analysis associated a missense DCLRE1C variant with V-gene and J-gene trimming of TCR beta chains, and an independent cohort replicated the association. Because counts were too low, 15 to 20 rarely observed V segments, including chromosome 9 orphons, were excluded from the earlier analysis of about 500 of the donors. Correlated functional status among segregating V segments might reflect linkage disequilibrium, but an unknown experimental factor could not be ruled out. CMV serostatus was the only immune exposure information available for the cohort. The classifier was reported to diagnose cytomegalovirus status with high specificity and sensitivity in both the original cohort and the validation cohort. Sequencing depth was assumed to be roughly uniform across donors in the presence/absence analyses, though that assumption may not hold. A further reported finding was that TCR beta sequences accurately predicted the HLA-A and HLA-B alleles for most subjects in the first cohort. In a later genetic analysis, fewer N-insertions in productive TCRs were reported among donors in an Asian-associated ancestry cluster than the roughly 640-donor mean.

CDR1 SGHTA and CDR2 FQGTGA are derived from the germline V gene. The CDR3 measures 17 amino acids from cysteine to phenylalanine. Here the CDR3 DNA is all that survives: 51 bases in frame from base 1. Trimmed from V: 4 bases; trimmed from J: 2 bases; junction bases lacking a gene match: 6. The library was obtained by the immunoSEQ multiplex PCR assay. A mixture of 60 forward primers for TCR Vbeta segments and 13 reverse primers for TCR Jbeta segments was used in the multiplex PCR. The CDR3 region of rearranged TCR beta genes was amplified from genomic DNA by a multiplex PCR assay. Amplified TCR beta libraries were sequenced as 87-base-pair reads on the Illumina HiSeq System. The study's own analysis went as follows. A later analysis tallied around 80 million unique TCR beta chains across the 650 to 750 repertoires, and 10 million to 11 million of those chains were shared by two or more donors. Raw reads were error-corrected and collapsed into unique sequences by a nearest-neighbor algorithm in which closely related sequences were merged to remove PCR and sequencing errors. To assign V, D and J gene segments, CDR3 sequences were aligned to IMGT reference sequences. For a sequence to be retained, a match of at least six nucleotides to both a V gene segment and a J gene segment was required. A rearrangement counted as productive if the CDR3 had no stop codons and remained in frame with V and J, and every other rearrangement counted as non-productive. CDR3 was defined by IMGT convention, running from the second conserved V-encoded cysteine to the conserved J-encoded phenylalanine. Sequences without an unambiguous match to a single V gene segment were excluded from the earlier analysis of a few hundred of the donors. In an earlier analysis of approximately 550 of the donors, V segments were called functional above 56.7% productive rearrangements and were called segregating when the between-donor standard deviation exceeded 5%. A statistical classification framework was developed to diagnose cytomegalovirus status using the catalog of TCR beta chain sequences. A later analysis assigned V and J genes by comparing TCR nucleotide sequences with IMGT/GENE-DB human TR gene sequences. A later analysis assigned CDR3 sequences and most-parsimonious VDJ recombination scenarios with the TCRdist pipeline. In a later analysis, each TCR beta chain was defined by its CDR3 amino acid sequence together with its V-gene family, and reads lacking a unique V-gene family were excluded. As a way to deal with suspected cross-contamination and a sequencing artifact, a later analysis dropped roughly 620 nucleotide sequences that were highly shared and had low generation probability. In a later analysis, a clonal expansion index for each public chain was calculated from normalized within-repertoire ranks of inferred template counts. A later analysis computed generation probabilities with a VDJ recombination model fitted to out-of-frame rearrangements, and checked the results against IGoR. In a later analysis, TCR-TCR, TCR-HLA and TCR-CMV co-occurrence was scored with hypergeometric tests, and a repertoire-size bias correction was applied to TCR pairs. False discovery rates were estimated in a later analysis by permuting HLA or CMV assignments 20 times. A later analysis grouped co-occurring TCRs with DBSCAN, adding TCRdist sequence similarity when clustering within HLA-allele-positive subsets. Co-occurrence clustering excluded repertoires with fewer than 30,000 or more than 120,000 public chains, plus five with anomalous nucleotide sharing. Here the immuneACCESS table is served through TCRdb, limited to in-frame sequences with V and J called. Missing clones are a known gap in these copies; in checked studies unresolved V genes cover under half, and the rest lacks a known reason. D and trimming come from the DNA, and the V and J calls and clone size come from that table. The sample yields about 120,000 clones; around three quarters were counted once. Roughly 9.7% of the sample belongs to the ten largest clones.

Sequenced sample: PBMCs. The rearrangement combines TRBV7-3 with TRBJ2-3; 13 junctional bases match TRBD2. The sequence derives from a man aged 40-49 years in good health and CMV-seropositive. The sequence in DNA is TGTGCCAGCAGCTACAACGGACTAGCGGGGGTCACAGATACGCAGTATTTT. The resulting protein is CASSYNGLAGVTDTQYF.